Described below is a single T cell receptor beta chain sequence and its context. Antigen: not known. The CDR3 spans 16 residues. The V and J ends lost 5 bases and 5 bases, in that order; junction bases with no gene match: 9. In germline, CDR1 is MGHDK, CDR2 SYGVNS. The data stem from a study of long-term antiretroviral therapy in people with HIV. General study findings and limits: Clones expanded before ART dominated the repertoire at all time points. CDR3 lengths in HIV samples spanned a narrower range than controls.

Version v3.0 of the immunoSEQ assay was performed at survey level. Measured with immunoSEQ multiplex PCR; TCRdb has only the in-frame clones, and not every one. The sample comprises 35,000 or so clones, around 84% of which are singletons, and 4.8% rests with the top ten. V and J are TRBV25-1 and TRBJ2-5; 12 bases align to TRBD2. The sequencing here drew on unsorted PBMCs, taken 2.8 years before starting antiretroviral therapy. This clonotype was sampled from a woman between 25 and 40 years old with HIV. The CDR3 here is CASSLASGGAIETQYF. CDR3 DNA sequence: TGTGCCAGCAGTTTAGCTAGCGGGGGGGCGATTGAGACCCAGTACTTC. The full variable domain, with the rest looked up from reference TRBV25-1 and TRBJ2-5, is EADIYQTPRYLVIGTGKKITLECSQTMGHDKMYWYQQDPGMELHLIHYSYGVNSTEKGDLSSESTVSRIRTEHFPLTLESARPSHTSQYLCASSLASGGAIETQYFGPGTRLLVL.